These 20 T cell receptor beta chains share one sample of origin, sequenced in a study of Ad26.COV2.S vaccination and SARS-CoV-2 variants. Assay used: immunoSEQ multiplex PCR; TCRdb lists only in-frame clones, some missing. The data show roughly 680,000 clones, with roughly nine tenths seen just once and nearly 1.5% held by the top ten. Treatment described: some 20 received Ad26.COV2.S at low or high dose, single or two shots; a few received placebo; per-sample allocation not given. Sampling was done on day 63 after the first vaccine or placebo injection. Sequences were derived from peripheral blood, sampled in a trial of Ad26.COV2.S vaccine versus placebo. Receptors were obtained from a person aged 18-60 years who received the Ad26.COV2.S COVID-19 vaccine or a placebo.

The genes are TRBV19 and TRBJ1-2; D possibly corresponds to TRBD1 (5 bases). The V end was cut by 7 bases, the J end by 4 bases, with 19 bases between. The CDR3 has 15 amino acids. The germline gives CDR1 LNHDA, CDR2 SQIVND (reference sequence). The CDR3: CASKLTTGDGYGYTF. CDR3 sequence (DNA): TGTGCCAGTAAACTGACTACAGGTGACGGCTATGGCTACACCTTC. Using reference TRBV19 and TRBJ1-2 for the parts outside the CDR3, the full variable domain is DGGITQSPKYLFRKEGQNVTLSCEQNLNHDAMYWYRQDPGQGLRLIYYSQIVNDFQKGDIAEGYSVSREKKESFPLTVTSAQKNPTAFYLCASKLTTGDGYGYTFGSGTRLTVV.

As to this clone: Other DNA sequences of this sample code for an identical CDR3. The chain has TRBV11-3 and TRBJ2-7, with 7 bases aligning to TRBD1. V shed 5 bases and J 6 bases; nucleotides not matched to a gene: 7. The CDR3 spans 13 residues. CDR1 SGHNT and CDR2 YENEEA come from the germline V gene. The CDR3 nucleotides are TGTGCCAGCAGCCGGGACAGAGTTGGCGAGCAGTACTTC. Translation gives CASSRDRVGEQYF.

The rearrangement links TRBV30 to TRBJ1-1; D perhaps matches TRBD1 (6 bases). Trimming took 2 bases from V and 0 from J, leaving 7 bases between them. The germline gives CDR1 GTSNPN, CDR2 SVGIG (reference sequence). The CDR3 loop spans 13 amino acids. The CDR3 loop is CAWSPGVNTEAFF. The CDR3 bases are TGTGCCTGGAGTCCAGGGGTGAACACTGAAGCTTTCTTT.

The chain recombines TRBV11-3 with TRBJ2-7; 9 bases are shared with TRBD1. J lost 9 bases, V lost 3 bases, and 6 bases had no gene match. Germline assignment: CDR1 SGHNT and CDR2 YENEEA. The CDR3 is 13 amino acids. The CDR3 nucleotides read TGTGCCAGCAGCTTTTGGGCGGGACAGGGGCAGTACTTC. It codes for CASSFWAGQGQYF.

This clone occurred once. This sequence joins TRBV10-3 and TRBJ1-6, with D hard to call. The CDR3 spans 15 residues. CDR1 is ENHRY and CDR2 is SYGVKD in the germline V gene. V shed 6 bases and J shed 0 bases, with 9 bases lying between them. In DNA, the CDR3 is TGTGCCATCAGAAGGGATAGCTCCTATAATTCACCCCTCCACTTT. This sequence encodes CAIRRDSSYNSPLHF.

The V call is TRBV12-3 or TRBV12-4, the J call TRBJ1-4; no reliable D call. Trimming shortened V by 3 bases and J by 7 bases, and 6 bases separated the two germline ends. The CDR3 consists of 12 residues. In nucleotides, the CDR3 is TGTGCCAGCAGTTTTTGGGGTGAAAAACTGTTTTTT. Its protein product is CASSFWGEKLFF.

In DNA form, the CDR3 reads TGTGCCAGCAGTTACACAGGGTTTAACTATGGCTACACCTTC. Translation gives CASSYTGFNYGYTF. The chain recombines TRBV6-5 with TRBJ1-2, with D possibly matching TRBD1 (6 bases). The CDR3 is made up of 14 amino acids. Germline V CDR1 and CDR2: MNHEY, SVGAGI. V gave up 2 bases and J gave up 1 base, with 8 bases separating them.

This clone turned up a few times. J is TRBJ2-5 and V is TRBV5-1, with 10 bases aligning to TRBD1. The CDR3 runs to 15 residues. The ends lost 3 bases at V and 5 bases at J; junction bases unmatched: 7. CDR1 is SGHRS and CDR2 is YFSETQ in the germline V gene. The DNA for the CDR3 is TGCGCCAGCAGCTCCGGGACAGGGGTGGTGGAGACCCAGTACTTC. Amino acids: CASSSGTGVVETQYF. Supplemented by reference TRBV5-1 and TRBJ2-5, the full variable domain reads KAGVTQTPRYLIKTRGQQVTLSCSPISGHRSVSWYQQTPGQGLQFLFEYFSETQRNKGNFPGRFSGRQFSNSRSEMNVSTLELGDSALYLCASSSGTGVVETQYFGPGTRLLVL.

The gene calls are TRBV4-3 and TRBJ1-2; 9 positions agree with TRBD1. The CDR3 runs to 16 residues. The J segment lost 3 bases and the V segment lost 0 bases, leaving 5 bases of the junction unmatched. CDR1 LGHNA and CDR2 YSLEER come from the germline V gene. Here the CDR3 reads CASSQDVGQGDYGYTF. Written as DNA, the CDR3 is TGCGCCAGCAGCCAAGATGTGGGACAGGGAGACTATGGCTACACCTTC.

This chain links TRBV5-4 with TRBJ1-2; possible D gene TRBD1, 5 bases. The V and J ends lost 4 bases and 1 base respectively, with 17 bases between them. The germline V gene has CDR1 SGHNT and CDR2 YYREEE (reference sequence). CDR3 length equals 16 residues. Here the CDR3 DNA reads TGTGCCAGCAGCCCTTGGGGAGGGACTTTTAACTATGGCTACACCTTC. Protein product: CASSPWGGTFNYGYTF.

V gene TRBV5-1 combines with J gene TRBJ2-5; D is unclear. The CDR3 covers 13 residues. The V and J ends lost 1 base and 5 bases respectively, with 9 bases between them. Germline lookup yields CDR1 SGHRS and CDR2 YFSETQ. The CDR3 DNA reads TGCGCCAGCAGCTTGTTCCGAGCGGAGACCCAGTACTTC. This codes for CASSLFRAETQYF.

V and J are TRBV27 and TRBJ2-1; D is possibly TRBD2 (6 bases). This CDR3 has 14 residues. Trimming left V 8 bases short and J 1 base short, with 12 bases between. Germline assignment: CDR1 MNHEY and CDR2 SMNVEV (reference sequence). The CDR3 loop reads CASSAGPSYNEQFF. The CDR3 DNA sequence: TGTGCCAGCTCAGCGGGCCCTTCCTACAATGAGCAGTTCTTC.

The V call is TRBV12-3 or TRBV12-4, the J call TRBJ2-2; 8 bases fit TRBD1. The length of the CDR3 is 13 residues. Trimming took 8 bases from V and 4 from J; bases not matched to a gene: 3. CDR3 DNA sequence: TGTGCCAGCGGACAGGGTACCACCGGGGAGCTGTTTTTT. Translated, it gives CASGQGTTGELFF.

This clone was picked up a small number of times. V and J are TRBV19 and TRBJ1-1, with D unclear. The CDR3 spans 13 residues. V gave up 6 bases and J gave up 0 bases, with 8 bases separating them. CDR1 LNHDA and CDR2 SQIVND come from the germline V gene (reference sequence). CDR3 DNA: TGTGCCAGTAGCCATAACCTGAACACTGAAGCTTTCTTT. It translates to CASSHNLNTEAFF. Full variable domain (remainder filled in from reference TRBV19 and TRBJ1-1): DGGITQSPKYLFRKEGQNVTLSCEQNLNHDAMYWYRQDPGQGLRLIYYSQIVNDFQKGDIAEGYSVSREKKESFPLTVTSAQKNPTAFYLCASSHNLNTEAFFGQGTRLTVV.

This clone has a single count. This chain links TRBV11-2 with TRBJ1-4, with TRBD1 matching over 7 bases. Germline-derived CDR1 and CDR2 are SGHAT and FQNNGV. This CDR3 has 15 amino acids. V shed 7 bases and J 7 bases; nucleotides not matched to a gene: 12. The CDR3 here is CASTQSRGLGEKLFF. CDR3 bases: TGTGCCAGCACCCAAAGTAGGGGGCTTGGTGAAAAACTGTTTTTT.

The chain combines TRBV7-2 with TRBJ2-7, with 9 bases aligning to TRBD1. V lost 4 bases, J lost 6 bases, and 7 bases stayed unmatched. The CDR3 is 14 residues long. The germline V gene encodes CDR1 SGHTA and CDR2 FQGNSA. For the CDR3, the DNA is TGTGCCAGCAGCTACACAGGGGGCGCGGGCGAGCAGTACTTC. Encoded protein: CASSYTGGAGEQYF.

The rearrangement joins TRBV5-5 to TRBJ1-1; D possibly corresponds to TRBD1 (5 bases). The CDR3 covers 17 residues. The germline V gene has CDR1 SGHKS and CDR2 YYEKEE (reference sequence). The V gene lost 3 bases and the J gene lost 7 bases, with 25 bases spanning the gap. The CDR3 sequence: CASSSSPVWSGGYEAFF. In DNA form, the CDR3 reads TGTGCCAGCAGCTCAAGTCCCGTGTGGAGCGGGGGTTATGAAGCTTTCTTT.

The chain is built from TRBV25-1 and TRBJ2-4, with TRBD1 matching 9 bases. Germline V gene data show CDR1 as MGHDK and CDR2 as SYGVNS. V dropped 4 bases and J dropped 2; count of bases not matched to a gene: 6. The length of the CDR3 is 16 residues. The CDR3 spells CASSGPQGATKNIQYF. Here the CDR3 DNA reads TGTGCCAGCAGTGGACCACAGGGGGCGACCAAAAACATTCAGTACTTC.

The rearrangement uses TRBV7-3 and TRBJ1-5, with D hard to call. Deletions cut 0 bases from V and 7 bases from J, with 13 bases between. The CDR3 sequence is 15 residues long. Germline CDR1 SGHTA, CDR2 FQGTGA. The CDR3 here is CASSLTHSPDQPQHF. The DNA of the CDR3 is TGTGCCAGCAGCTTAACTCACTCGCCGGACCAGCCCCAGCATTTT.

CDR3 protein: CASSILGGQPQHF. The DNA of the CDR3 is TGTGCCAGTAGTATCCTCGGGGGTCAGCCCCAGCATTTT. The chain links TRBV19 to TRBJ1-5, with a weak D call TRBD1 (5 bases). There are 13 residues in the CDR3. Per the germline V gene, CDR1 is LNHDA and CDR2 is SQIVND (reference sequence). Trimming removed 3 bases at V and 6 bases at J, with 9 bases between.